The rows below give T cell receptor beta chains drawn from one sample of a study of post-analysis software for immune sequencing data. TCRdb re-analysed the PCR reads in MiXCR, keeping a single row per CDR3 protein. The data contain approximately 440,000 distinct CDR3 sequences, around 40% of them singletons. The source material was blood. The receptors derive from a girl aged 5 to 17 with multiple sclerosis. Both conserved end residues are part of each CDR3. A D gene is named only where the DNA matches it firmly. Clone size is not always given. Where it is, it says once, few, many or a class for expanded clones.

j_call clone_size d_call v_call cdr3_nt cdr3_aa
TRBJ2-3 once - TRBV11-2 TGTGCCAGCAGCTTAGAAAGAAGTGAGGCGCAGTATTTT CASSLERSEAQYF
TRBJ1-2 - - TRBV20-1 TGCAGTGCTAGGGGGGGGGACGCAGACGGCTACACCTTC CSARGGDADGYTF
TRBJ2-7 few - TRBV5-1 TGCGCCAGCAGCCGTCCGGTAGCGAACTCCTACGAGCAGTACTTC CASSRPVANSYEQYF
TRBJ1-2 few - TRBV20-1 TGCAGTGCTAGAGGGCCCGGACTTGCTTTCGATGGCTACACCTTC CSARGPGLAFDGYTF
TRBJ1-4 - TRBD1 TRBV11-2 TGTGCCAGCAGCTCTAGGACAGGGAGGGATGAAAAACTGTTTTTT CASSSRTGRDEKLFF
TRBJ2-1 few TRBD1 TRBV5-1 TGCGCCAGCAGCTGGACCGGGACAGCCGAACCTCAGGAGCAGTTCTTC CASSWTGTAEPQEQFF
TRBJ1-2 - - TRBV10-3 TGTGCCATCAGTGAGTCGAAGGAGCAGGGTGATGGCTACACCTTC CAISESKEQGDGYTF
TRBJ2-5 - - TRBV4-1 TGCGCCAGCAGCCAAGCACTAGCCCAAGAGACCCAGTACTTC CASSQALAQETQYF
TRBJ1-4 few - TRBV20-1 TGCAGTGCTAGAGCGGAATGGGAAAAACTGTTTTTT CSARAEWEKLFF
TRBJ2-1 - TRBD2 TRBV20-1 TGCAGTGCTAGAGTACGGGAGGGCCAATCCTACAATGAGCAGTTCTTC CSARVREGQSYNEQFF
TRBJ2-7 - TRBD1 TRBV28 TGTGCCAGCAGTCCGGACCGGGACAGGGGTTACGAGCAGTACTTC CASSPDRDRGYEQYF
TRBJ2-4 - - TRBV20-1 TGCAGTGCTAGGGAGGTGGGGGAAAACATTCAGTACTTC CSAREVGENIQYF
TRBJ2-5 - TRBD2 TRBV5-1 TGCGCCAGCAGCTTGGGACTAGCGGGAGTGGGCTCAAGGGAGACCCAGTACTTC CASSLGLAGVGSRETQYF
TRBJ2-1 - - TRBV4-1 TGCGCCAGCAGCCAGAAAGGGGATAATGAGCAGTTCTTC CASSQKGDNEQFF
TRBJ2-5 - TRBD2 TRBV14 TGTGCCAGCAGCCCGGGGACTAGCGGGACATTCCAAGAGACCCAGTACTTC CASSPGTSGTFQETQYF
TRBJ1-2 - TRBD1 TRBV7-9 TGTGCCAGCAGCTTAGTCGTGGCAGGGGGAGGCTATGGCTACACCTTC CASSLVVAGGGYGYTF
TRBJ2-1 - TRBD2 TRBV27 TGTGCCAGCGGTTTATGGTCTAGCGGGAGCAATGAGCAGTTCTTC CASGLWSSGSNEQFF
TRBJ2-1 - - TRBV28 TGTGCCAGCCAAGGGGCAGGGTTGGGGAATGAGCAGTTCTTC CASQGAGLGNEQFF
TRBJ2-3 - TRBD2 TRBV24-1 TGTGCCACCAGTGAAGCGGGAGAGATAGATACGCAGTATTTT CATSEAGEIDTQYF
TRBJ1-1 - - TRBV4-2 TGTGCCAGCAGCCAAGAGTTAGTCATGAACACTGAAGCTTTCTTT CASSQELVMNTEAFF
TRBJ2-1 few - TRBV3-1 TGTGCCAGCCGCTTCCAGGACGAGCAGTTCTTC CASRFQDEQFF
TRBJ1-2 - - TRBV24-1 TGTGCCACCAGTGAACCCGGGACGATGTATGGCTACACCTTC CATSEPGTMYGYTF
TRBJ2-7 - - TRBV27 TGTGCCAGCAGAGCCGTCGAGCCCCCCGAGCAGTACTTC CASRAVEPPEQYF
TRBJ1-2 - - TRBV9 TGTGCCAGCAGCGTAGCAACAGTGAGCGACTATGGCTACACCTTC CASSVATVSDYGYTF
TRBJ2-1 few TRBD2 TRBV20-1 TGCAGTGCTAGAGATGCGGGAGAAGTTAAGAATGAGCAGTTCTTC CSARDAGEVKNEQFF
TRBJ2-7 few TRBD1 TRBV28 TGTGCCAGCAGTTTCGCGGACAGGGTCTCCTACGAGCAGTACTTC CASSFADRVSYEQYF
TRBJ1-1 - - TRBV13 TGTGCCAGCAGCGAACGACAGTCGAACACTGAAGTTTTCTTT CASSERQSNTEVFF
TRBJ1-1 - TRBD1 TRBV7-9 TGTGCCAGCAGCGGGGGGACAGGGGGGATCTTTAACTACCTGAACACTGAAGCTTTCTTT CASSGGTGGIFNYLNTEAFF
TRBJ2-7 few - TRBV29-1 TGCAGCGTTGAAGAGGGATCCTACGAGCAGTACTTC CSVEEGSYEQYF
TRBJ2-5 few TRBD2 TRBV7-9 TGTGCCAGCAGCATGACTAGCCTGGAGACCCAGTACTTC CASSMTSLETQYF
TRBJ1-1 - - TRBV5-1 TGCGCCAGCAGCACCGAACAGGGCTGGTATACTGAAGCTTTCTTT CASSTEQGWYTEAFF
TRBJ2-7 - - TRBV18 TGTGCCAGCTCACTACAGGGATCAACCTACGAGCAGTACTTC CASSLQGSTYEQYF
TRBJ1-2 - - TRBV2 TGTGCCAGCAGTGAAGCGCCAGGGGAGTACTATGGCTACACCTTC CASSEAPGEYYGYTF
TRBJ2-1 - TRBD2 TRBV29-1 TGCAGCGTTGAATGGGGGACTAGCCCACTCAATGAGCAGTTCTTC CSVEWGTSPLNEQFF
TRBJ1-5 - - TRBV4-1 TGCGCCAGCAGCCAAGAGGGCAGGGAGCGCCAGCCCCAGCATTTT CASSQEGRERQPQHF